The sequence of this TCR beta chain was determined in a study of blood T cell repertoires in COVID-19. The overall study: COVID-19 samples from acute and convalescent phases originated in the United States, Italy and Spain. PBMCs, B-cell-depleted T cells, or T cells provided the cDNA or gDNA that made up the material.

This CDR3 region has 15 residues. V gave up 0 bases and J gave up 6 bases; unmatched junction bases: 5. Per the germline V gene, CDR1 is SGHRS and CDR2 is YFSETQ. The authors' processing: Counts of nucleated cells, estimated from reference gene primer amplification, were obtained. Repertoires were generated with immunoSEQ multiplex PCR, while TCRdb's copy carries only in-frame clones and drops some. From that table come the V and J calls and clone size; the DNA was used to work out D and trimming. The table lists approximately 50,000 clones, about four fifths of them singletons. The TCR was taken from a man in his 70s with active COVID-19. The sample taken for sequencing was peripheral blood. The rearrangement links TRBV5-1 to TRBJ2-2; 7 bases map to TRBD1. The CDR3 loop is CASSLDRGGSGELFF. Written as DNA, the CDR3 is TGCGCCAGCAGCTTGGATCGAGGGGGCTCCGGGGAGCTGTTTTTT.